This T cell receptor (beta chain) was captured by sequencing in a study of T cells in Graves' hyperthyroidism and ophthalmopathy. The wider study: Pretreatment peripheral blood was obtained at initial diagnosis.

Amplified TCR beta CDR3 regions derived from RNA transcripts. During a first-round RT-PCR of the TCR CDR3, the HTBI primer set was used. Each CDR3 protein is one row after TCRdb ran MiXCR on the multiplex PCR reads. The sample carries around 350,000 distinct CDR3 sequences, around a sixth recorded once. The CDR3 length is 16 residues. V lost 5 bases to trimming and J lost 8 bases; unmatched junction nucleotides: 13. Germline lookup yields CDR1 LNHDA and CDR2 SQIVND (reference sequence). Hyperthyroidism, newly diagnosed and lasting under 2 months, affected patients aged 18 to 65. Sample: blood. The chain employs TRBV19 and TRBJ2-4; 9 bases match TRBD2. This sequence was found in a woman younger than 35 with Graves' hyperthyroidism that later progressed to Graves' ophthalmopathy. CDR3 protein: CASSPLLAGAGYIQYF. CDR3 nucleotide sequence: TGTGCCAGTAGTCCACTTTTAGCGGGAGCCGGATACATTCAGTACTTC. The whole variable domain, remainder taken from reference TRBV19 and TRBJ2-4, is DGGITQSPKYLFRKEGQNVTLSCEQNLNHDAMYWYRQDPGQGLRLIYYSQIVNDFQKGDIAEGYSVSREKKESFPLTVTSAQKNPTAFYLCASSPLLAGAGYIQYFGAGTRLSVL.